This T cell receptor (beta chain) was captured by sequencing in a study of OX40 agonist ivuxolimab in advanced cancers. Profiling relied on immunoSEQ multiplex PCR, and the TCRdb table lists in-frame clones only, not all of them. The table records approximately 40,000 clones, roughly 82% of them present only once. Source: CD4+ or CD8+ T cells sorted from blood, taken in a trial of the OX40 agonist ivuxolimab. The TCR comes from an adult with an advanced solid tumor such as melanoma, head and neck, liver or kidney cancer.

As DNA, the CDR3 is TGTGCCAGCAACCGGGAGACCTACAATGAGCAGTTCTTC. Protein product: CASNRETYNEQFF. The J gene is TRBJ2-1, the V gene TRBV2; maybe TRBD2 (6 bases). The CDR3 contains 13 residues. Germline CDR1 SNHLY, CDR2 FYNNEI. The V gene lost 7 bases and the J gene lost 2 bases, with 9 bases spanning the gap.